Presented here are 16 T cell receptor beta chains from one specimen sequenced in a study of T cells after yellow fever vaccination. From the 5' RACE reads, TCRdb called clonotypes with MiXCR, one entry per CDR3 protein. The sample consists of 500,000 to 650,000 distinct CDR3 sequences, around 12% of them appearing once. The sample consisted of PBMCs, taken on the day of the yellow fever booster vaccination. Receptors were obtained from a man between 25 and 39 years old who received the YFV17D yellow fever vaccine.

This clonotype has a handful of counts. The rearrangement uses TRBV7-2 and TRBJ1-4; 7 bases agree with TRBD1. The CDR3 consists of 15 residues. After removal of 5 bases from V and 1 base from J, the junction contained 4 bases not matched to a gene. Looked up from germline, CDR1 is SGHTA and CDR2 is FQGNSA. This CDR3 reads CASSVTGRTNEKLFF. The CDR3 coding sequence is TGTGCCAGCAGCGTGACAGGGAGAACTAATGAAAAACTGTTTTTT.

This clonotype has just a few counts. V gene TRBV7-8 combines with J gene TRBJ1-1; the D gene is possibly TRBD1 (6 bases). Germline CDR1 reads SGHVS; CDR2 reads FQNEAQ. V was clipped by 1 base and J by 6 bases, with 12 bases between them. The CDR3 is 14 amino acids. CDR3 residues: CASSLERGVPEAFF. The CDR3 nucleotides read TGTGCCAGCAGCTTAGAAAGGGGGGTACCTGAAGCTTTCTTT.

This clonotype was detected a few times. The junction does not match germline at one end; this may be a read error. This chain links TRBV5-8 with TRBJ2-5; 9 bases are a match to TRBD1. Per germline, CDR1 SGHTS and CDR2 YDEGEE. The CDR3 spans 22 residues. The CDR3 spells CASSLRITQGVVNRTGEETQYF. The DNA for the CDR3 is TGTGCTAGCAGCTTGCGAATAACCCAGGGGGTAGTGAACAGGACAGGGGAAGAGACCCAGTACTTC.

DNA for the CDR3: TGCGCCAGCAGCTTGGCTACAGGGACTGGAAACACCATATATTTT. It is translated as CASSLATGTGNTIYF. J is TRBJ1-3 and V is TRBV5-1; D possibly corresponds to TRBD1 (6 bases). V lost 0 bases, J lost 2 bases, and 9 bases lay in between. The CDR3 loop spans 15 amino acids. Germline V CDR1 and CDR2: SGHRS, YFSETQ.

This clonotype has only a few counts. The rearrangement links TRBV27 to TRBJ2-7, with D perhaps matching TRBD1 (6 bases). Trimming took off 7 bases at V and 4 bases at J, with 17 bases between the two ends. The germline CDR1 and CDR2 sequences are MNHEY and SMNVEV (reference sequence). This CDR3 has 14 residues. CDR3 loop: CASKTVGGRYEQYF. The CDR3 DNA reads TGTGCCAGCAAAACAGTAGGGGGTAGGTACGAGCAGTACTTC.

This clonotype appeared a few times. V gene TRBV6-1 combines with J gene TRBJ2-7, with 8 bases fitting TRBD2. Per the germline V gene, CDR1 is MNHNS and CDR2 is SASEGT. The CDR3 length is 14 residues. Germline trimming cut 6 bases from V and 2 bases from J; bases unmatched to any gene: 6. In DNA, the CDR3 is TGTGCCAGCAGGCAGACTAGCGAGGCCTACGAGCAGTACTTC. It translates to CASRQTSEAYEQYF.

This chain links TRBV7-2 with TRBJ2-2, with D possibly being TRBD1 (6 bases). Trimming pared 5 bases from V and 2 bases from J, leaving 18 bases between. This CDR3 comprises 17 residues. Germline V gene lookup returns CDR1 SGHTA and CDR2 FQGNSA. The CDR3 here is CASSPQGRLYNTGELFF. The CDR3 DNA is TGTGCCAGCAGCCCCCAGGGGCGCCTTTATAACACCGGGGAGCTGTTTTTT. Variable domain in full (rest from reference TRBV7-2 and TRBJ2-2): GAGVSQSPSNKVTEKGKDVELRCDPISGHTALYWYRQSLGQGLEFLIYFQGNSAPDKSGLPSDRFSAERTGGSVSTLTIQRTQQEDSAVYLCASSPQGRLYNTGELFFGEGSRLTVL.

The chain employs TRBV19 and TRBJ2-2, with D uncertain. CDR1 is LNHDA and CDR2 is SQIVND in the germline V gene (reference sequence). Trimming cost V 7 bases and J 4 bases, with 7 bases left between them. This CDR3 contains 12 residues. The CDR3 DNA reads TGTGCCAGTACCCATGGCACCGGGGAGCTGTTTTTT. Amino acids: CASTHGTGELFF.

V usage is TRBV7-2 and J usage is TRBJ2-7; D is unresolved. Germline loops: CDR1 SGHTA, CDR2 FQGNSA. The V end lost 0 bases, the J end lost 0 bases, and 6 bases lay between the germline ends. The CDR3 spans 14 residues. In DNA form, the CDR3 reads TGTGCCAGCAGCTTAGCGGTCAACTCCTACGAGCAGTACTTC. Protein: CASSLAVNSYEQYF.

Comment on this clonotype: This sequence may be a read error, since a much larger clone differs from it by one base. The chain carries TRBV18 and TRBJ1-1, with a possible D match to TRBD1 (5 bases). The CDR3 length is 13 residues. Germline CDR1 reads KGHSH; CDR2 reads LQKENI. The CDR3: CASSPRRGSQPSF. DNA of the CDR3: TGTGCCAGCTCACCGAGAAGGGGCAGTCAACCGAGCTTT.

This sequence joins TRBV20-1 and TRBJ2-7, with 9 positions matching TRBD2. J was trimmed by 3 bases and V by 6 bases; bases with no gene match: 9. Germline CDR1 and CDR2: DFQATT and SNEGSKA (reference sequence). The CDR3 is made up of 14 amino acids. The CDR3 protein is CSARRASGNYEQYF. The CDR3 DNA is TGCAGTGCACGCCGGGCTAGCGGGAACTACGAGCAGTACTTC.

This clonotype has just a few counts. The chain has TRBV19 and TRBJ1-5, with 9 positions matching TRBD1. With V trimmed by 3 bases and J by 11 bases, 11 bases remained unmatched. CDR3 length equals 15 residues. Looked up from germline, CDR1 is LNHDA and CDR2 is SQIVND (reference sequence). CDR3 in DNA: TGTGCCAGTAGTATGACAGGGGGTCTCCTGACGTCCCAGCATTTT. Amino acids: CASSMTGGLLTSQHF.

The chain joins TRBV20-1 to TRBJ1-5; 10 nucleotides align to TRBD1. After removal of 5 bases from V and 7 bases from J, the junction contained 2 bases not matched to a gene. The CDR3 extends over 12 amino acids. Germline V gives CDR1 DFQATT, CDR2 SNEGSKA (reference sequence). The CDR3 is CSARQGAQPQHF. In nucleotides, the CDR3 is TGCAGTGCTCGACAGGGGGCACAGCCCCAGCATTTT.

This chain joins TRBV29-1 and TRBJ1-1; 9 nucleotides agree with TRBD1. Trimming removed 7 bases from V and 6 bases from J; junction bases left unmatched: 9. Germline CDR1 and CDR2: SQVTM and ANQGSEA. The length of the CDR3 is 13 residues. This CDR3 is CSGEQGAGAEAFF. CDR3 coding DNA: TGCAGCGGCGAACAGGGGGCGGGCGCTGAAGCTTTCTTT.

This clonotype was found a few times. The chain links TRBV6-1 to TRBJ2-7, with 7 bases fitting TRBD1. Germline CDR1 and CDR2: MNHNS and SASEGT. The CDR3 runs to 14 residues. V shed 6 bases and J 1 base; nucleotides not matched to a gene: 6. The CDR3 nucleotides are TGTGCCAGCAGAAGGACAGGCGCGTCCTACGAGCAGTACTTC. Protein: CASRRTGASYEQYF.

This clonotype was detected a few times. This chain connects TRBV12-3 or TRBV12-4 to TRBJ1-6; D is perhaps TRBD1 (6 bases). The CDR3 totals 15 residues. Trimming removed 3 bases from V and 10 bases from J, with 16 bases in between. CDR3 in amino acids: CASSLGAGRGSPLHF. The CDR3 DNA reads TGTGCCAGCAGTTTGGGGGCGGGGAGAGGATCACCCCTCCACTTT.